The sequence of this T cell receptor beta chain was determined in a study of blood T cell repertoires in COVID-19. Study information: The United States, Italy and Spain supplied acute and convalescent COVID-19 samples.

TCRdb's copy holds only in-frame clones and misses some; the assay was immunoSEQ multiplex PCR. The sample yields fewer than 180,000 clones, roughly 87% seen once. The CDR3 runs to 14 residues. Germline V gene data show CDR1 as SGHRS and CDR2 as YFSETQ. Trimming pared 10 bases from V and 2 bases from J, leaving 19 bases between. Material for sequencing was peripheral blood. The clonotype comes from a woman aged 55 to 70 with active or convalescent COVID-19. The rearrangement links TRBV5-1 to TRBJ2-7, with a weak D call TRBD1 (7 bases). The CDR3 nucleotides read TGCGCCTCAAGGACCAGGGGGGCTCCCTACGAGCAGTACTTC. Translation: CASRTRGAPYEQYF.